This T cell receptor beta chain was found in a study of blood T cell repertoires in COVID-19. Across the whole study: From T cells, B-cell-depleted T cells, or PBMCs came the material, which was cDNA or gDNA.

The CDR3 totals 13 residues. Trimming took off 2 bases at V and 2 bases at J, with 6 bases between the two ends. Germline V gene sequence: CDR1 WNHNN, CDR2 SYGVQD (reference sequence). TCRdb's table, derived via immunoSEQ multiplex PCR, lists solely in-frame clones and lacks some. Here the sample spans about 45,000 clones, approximately 86% being singletons. This TCR was recovered from a man aged 80 or over in a cohort sampled during active COVID-19. The sample consisted of peripheral blood. The V call is TRBV10-1, the J call TRBJ1-2; D unclear. Here the CDR3 reads CASSEVRNYGYTF. DNA for the CDR3: TGCGCCAGCAGTGAGGTCCGGAACTATGGCTACACCTTC.